This T cell receptor (beta chain) was identified in a study of blood T cell repertoires in COVID-19. Study in general: COVID-19 samples from acute and convalescent phases originated in the United States, Italy and Spain. Sources were T cells, B-cell-depleted T cells, or PBMCs; the material itself was cDNA or gDNA.

This clone has only one observation. Additional DNA sequences in this sample encode the identical CDR3. Original handling: Reference gene primer amplification gave estimated nucleated cell counts. TCRdb keeps only in-frame clones here, not all; method: immunoSEQ multiplex PCR. The V and J calls and clone size were taken over from that table, and D and trimming were inferred from the DNA. Found here are a few hundred thousand clones, around 87% of them singletons; the top ten hold 1.9%. The CDR3 covers 12 residues. Trimming shortened V by 6 bases and J by 5 bases, and 13 bases separated the two germline ends. Germline CDR1 is SQVTM and CDR2 is ANQGSEA.

This chain uses TRBV29-1 with TRBJ1-1, with D perhaps matching TRBD1 (6 bases). The sequenced sample was PBMCs or T cells enriched from blood (not recorded which). The clonotype comes from a man in his forties in a cohort exposed to, infected with or recovered from COVID-19 (not recorded which). CDR3 coding DNA: TGCAGCGTAGTCAGGGGCGGGACTGAAGCTTTCTTT. It yields the protein CSVVRGGTEAFF.